The 10 T cell receptor beta chains reported below all come from one sample, sequenced in a study of blood T cell repertoires in COVID-19. Data came from immunoSEQ multiplex PCR; TCRdb stores just in-frame clones and leaves some out. The data hold some 60,000 clones, with more than 60% observed a single time. Sequencing was performed on peripheral blood. These receptors originate from a woman aged 45-60 years with active or convalescent COVID-19.

This clone appeared a few times. The chain links TRBV15 to TRBJ1-2; TRBD1 matches at 7 bases. Trimming took 4 bases from V and 0 from J; bases not matched to a gene: 8. This CDR3 is built from 16 residues. Germline V CDR1 and CDR2: LNHNV, YYDKDF (reference sequence). The CDR3 loop is CATSKSGQGANYGYTF. The CDR3 DNA reads TGTGCCACCAGCAAGAGCGGGCAGGGGGCTAACTATGGCTACACCTTC.

The chain recombines TRBV11-2 with TRBJ2-5; a weak D match, TRBD2 (6 bases). CDR3 length: 14 amino acids. Trimming removed 0 bases at V and 2 bases at J, with 7 bases between. CDR1 is SGHAT, CDR2 FQNNGV, per germline. The CDR3 DNA reads TGTGCCAGCAGCTTAGATCGGGGGCAAGAGACCCAGTACTTC. Translation: CASSLDRGQETQYF.

This clone was counted only a few times. The DNA for the CDR3 is TGTGCCAGCAGCTTTTGGCCCGGGGACTACGAGCAGTACTTC. Translating it yields CASSFWPGDYEQYF. The gene calls are TRBV7-2 and TRBJ2-7; D is possibly TRBD2 (5 bases). V was pared by 3 bases and J by 3 bases, with 12 bases between. Looked up from germline, CDR1 is SGHTA and CDR2 is FQGNSA. The CDR3 loop spans 14 amino acids.

This rearrangement joins TRBV29-1 to TRBJ2-3; the D is unclear. Deletions cut 6 bases from V and 1 base from J, with 11 bases between. The CDR3 has 13 residues. CDR1 is SQVTM and CDR2 is ANQGSEA in the germline V gene. CDR3 protein: CSVSPRGTDTQYF. CDR3 nucleotide sequence: TGCAGCGTATCCCCCCGTGGCACAGATACGCAGTATTTT.

This chain connects TRBV7-2 to TRBJ1-6; D uncertain. CDR3 length: 15 residues. Germline V gives CDR1 SGHTA, CDR2 FQGNSA. Trimming pared 5 bases from V and 7 bases from J, leaving 15 bases between. The CDR3 DNA reads as TGTGCCAGCAGCCCCCCGACTATGGGAAATTCACCCCTCCACTTT. This translates into CASSPPTMGNSPLHF.

The count of this clone is one. J is TRBJ1-4 and V is TRBV7-9, with TRBD1 identical over 9 bases. The V and J ends lost 6 bases and 0 bases, in that order; junction bases with no gene match: 8. The CDR3 has 17 residues. CDR1 SEHNR and CDR2 FQNEAQ come from the germline V gene (reference sequence). CDR3: CASSPTGGIATNEKLFF. CDR3 DNA sequence: TGTGCCAGCAGTCCAACAGGGGGCATTGCAACTAATGAAAAACTGTTTTTT. Together with reference TRBV7-9 and TRBJ1-4, the CDR3 gives the full variable domain: DTGVSQNPRHKITKRGQNVTFRCDPISEHNRLYWYRQTLGQGPEFLTYFQNEAQLEKSRLLSDRFSAERPKGSFSTLEIQRTEQGDSAMYLCASSPTGGIATNEKLFFGSGTQLSVL.

Here the CDR3 DNA reads TGTGCCAGCAGTTACGGACAGGCCACTGAAGCTTTCTTT. It is translated as CASSYGQATEAFF. This chain connects TRBV6-5 to TRBJ1-1, with TRBD1 identical over 7 bases. From germline, CDR1 is MNHEY and CDR2 SVGAGI. V was pared by 2 bases and J by 4 bases, with 1 base of the junction left unmatched. The CDR3 totals 13 residues.

The chain combines TRBV7-9 with TRBJ2-1; D might be TRBD2 (6 bases). Trimming removed 6 bases from V and 9 bases from J, with 18 bases in between. This CDR3 spans 14 amino acids. In germline, CDR1 is SEHNR, CDR2 FQNEAQ (reference sequence). The CDR3 DNA reads as TGTGCCAGCAGTTATCCCCGACTAGATAGTGAGCAGTTCTTC. It encodes CASSYPRLDSEQFF.

The chain is built from TRBV19 and TRBJ2-3, with D tentatively TRBD1 (5 bases). V dropped 9 bases and J dropped 8 bases, with 24 bases sitting between them. The CDR3 consists of 15 residues. Germline V gene sequence: CDR1 LNHDA, CDR2 SQIVND (reference sequence). CDR3 protein: CASIRQPNLGGTQYF. The DNA of the CDR3 is TGTGCCAGCATTAGACAGCCCAACCTGGGCGGTACGCAGTATTTT.

This chain uses TRBV5-1 with TRBJ1-4; 11 bases align to TRBD1. Germline V gene data show CDR1 as SGHRS and CDR2 as YFSETQ. The CDR3 sequence is 18 residues long. Germline trimming cut 4 bases from V and 1 base from J; bases unmatched to any gene: 9. The CDR3 sequence is CASSRGQGAGVTNEKLFF. The DNA of the CDR3 is TGCGCCAGCAGCCGCGGACAGGGGGCAGGGGTAACTAATGAAAAACTGTTTTTT.